Below are 28 T cell receptor beta chains sequenced from a single sample in a study. Using its own MiXCR run on the 5' RACE reads, TCRdb lists one record per CDR3 protein. The data contain fewer than 65,000 distinct CDR3 sequences, around 30% of them singletons. The sample taken for sequencing was tumor-infiltrating naive CD4+ T cells sorted from the breast tumor. This sample's subset: naive CD4+ T cells, CD4+CD45RA+CD25-. These receptors originate from a female donor with breast cancer.

This clonotype was found many times. The CDR3 is CASSSGDWDSNNEQFF. The CDR3, as DNA: TGTGCCAGCAGCTCGGGGGATTGGGACAGTAACAATGAGCAGTTCTTC. The V and J genes are TRBV5-5 and TRBJ2-1; possibly TRBD1 for D (7 bases). From germline, CDR1 is SGHKS and CDR2 YYEKEE (reference sequence). The CDR3 is 16 amino acids. Trimming stripped 3 bases from V and 5 bases from J, with 18 bases between.

This clonotype was counted a few times. The chain carries TRBV5-1 and TRBJ1-3; D perhaps matches TRBD1 (6 bases). This CDR3 has 15 residues. The V and J ends lost 0 bases and 8 bases respectively, with 15 bases between them. Per germline, CDR1 SGHRS and CDR2 YFSETQ. The CDR3 protein is CASSLDGTTRDTIYF. The CDR3 nucleotides are TGCGCCAGCAGCTTGGACGGGACAACTAGGGACACCATATATTTT.

This clonotype was counted a few times. The chain has TRBV6-5 and TRBJ2-2; 7 bases are a match to TRBD2. CDR1 and CDR2 (germline): MNHEY, SVGAGI. This CDR3 is 15 amino acids long. V was pared by 2 bases and J by 6 bases, with 6 bases of the junction left unmatched. Here the CDR3 DNA reads TGTGCCAGCAGTTACGAACCGGGAGGTCCCGGGGAGCTGTTTTTT. Residues: CASSYEPGGPGELFF.

This chain links TRBV20-1 with TRBJ2-7; D remains ambiguous. The V end lost 3 bases, the J end lost 1 base, and 10 bases lay between the germline ends. The germline CDR1 and CDR2 sequences are DFQATT and SNEGSKA (reference sequence). The CDR3 runs 13 residues. CDR3 sequence (DNA): TGCAGTGCTAGTCGTCTACGTTCCTACGAGCAGTACTTC. Its protein is CSASRLRSYEQYF.

About this clonotype: It is likely a read error, because the conserved phenylalanine at the end of the CDR3 is missing. The CDR3 DNA is TGTGCCAGCAGCCAGTTCCCGGGACAGGGATTTGAAAAACTGTTTTTG. Translating gives CASSQFPGQGFEKLFL. The chain has TRBV5-6 and TRBJ1-4; 9 positions agree with TRBD1. CDR1 and CDR2 from the germline V gene are SGHDT and YYEEEE. The CDR3 length is 16 residues. V trimming: 4 bases; J trimming: 7 bases; junction bases outside the gene matches: 11.

This clonotype showed up many times. V and J are TRBV7-2 and TRBJ2-3, with a possible D match to TRBD2 (6 bases). Germline V gene lookup returns CDR1 SGHTA and CDR2 FQGNSA. The CDR3 has 14 amino acids. The V end was cut by 5 bases, the J end by 2 bases, with 11 bases between. The CDR3 spells CASSRRDFTDTQYF. The CDR3 DNA sequence: TGTGCCAGCAGCCGTCGGGACTTCACAGATACGCAGTATTTT.

This clonotype was observed a handful of times. This chain links TRBV9 with TRBJ2-1, with D maybe TRBD1 (5 bases). Germline V CDR1 and CDR2: SGDLS, YYNGEE. The CDR3 sequence is 13 residues long. The V and J ends lost 1 base and 11 bases respectively, with 13 bases between them. The CDR3 coding sequence is TGTGCCAGCAGCGTAACAGGAAGCACCCAGCAGTTCTTC. This gives the protein CASSVTGSTQQFF.

This sequence joins TRBV9 and TRBJ2-1; 7 bases are shared with TRBD2. CDR1 and CDR2 from the germline V gene are SGDLS and YYNGEE. The CDR3 totals 15 residues. V lost 0 bases and J lost 8; bases outside the gene matches: 8. The CDR3 sequence: CASSVVGGSRYEQFF. The CDR3 DNA sequence: TGTGCCAGCAGCGTAGTTGGCGGGAGTAGATATGAGCAGTTCTTC.

This clonotype was recorded a few times. The J gene is TRBJ2-3, the V gene TRBV20-1; D might be TRBD2 (6 bases). Trimming removed 5 bases from V and 6 bases from J, with 18 bases in between. Germline V CDR1 and CDR2: DFQATT, SNEGSKA (reference sequence). This CDR3 is built from 14 residues. CDR3 coding DNA: TGCAGTGCTCCCTGGGGGGAAAAGGGGGATACGCAGTATTTT. This gives the protein CSAPWGEKGDTQYF.

This clonotype was detected only once. Given the absence of the conserved phenylalanine or tryptophan at the CDR3 end, a read error is likely. This rearrangement joins TRBV6-2 or TRBV6-3 to TRBJ1-5, with 8 bases that match TRBD1. J gave up 7 bases and V 2 bases, and 1 base lay outside the gene matches. Germline V gene sequence: CDR1 MNHEY, CDR2 SVGEGT. This CDR3 has 13 residues. CDR3 in DNA: TGTGCCAGCAGTTACCGGGACAGGCAGCCCCAGCATTTA. This translates into CASSYRDRQPQHL.

This clonotype turned up a few times. The V and J genes are TRBV6-2 or TRBV6-3 and TRBJ1-1; D gene ambiguous. In germline, CDR1 is MNHEY, CDR2 SVGEGT. The CDR3 spans 15 residues. Trimming left V 3 bases short and J 1 base short, with 12 bases between. The chain's CDR3 is CASSYMSLGNTEAFF. DNA of the CDR3: TGTGCCAGCAGTTATATGTCCTTGGGGAACACTGAAGCTTTCTTT.

The gene calls are TRBV11-2 and TRBJ2-2; 8 bases line up with TRBD1. The CDR3 extends over 16 amino acids. Unmatched junction bases numbered 5, after V lost 5 bases and J lost 0 bases. Germline assignment: CDR1 SGHAT and CDR2 FQNNGV. CDR3 protein: CASSNTGGANTGELFF. The CDR3 bases are TGTGCCAGCAGCAATACAGGGGGAGCGAACACCGGGGAGCTGTTTTTT.

This sequence joins TRBV18 and TRBJ2-3, with TRBD2 identical over 12 bases. Germline loops: CDR1 KGHSH, CDR2 LQKENI. V lost 3 bases to trimming and J lost 4 bases; unmatched junction nucleotides: 8. The CDR3 is 17 residues long. CDR3 bases: TGTGCCAGCTCACCGCCCGGACTAGCGGGGACCTCAGATACGCAGTATTTT. Translated: CASSPPGLAGTSDTQYF.

This clonotype was found a few times. This chain links TRBV20-1 with TRBJ2-7; 11 bases fit TRBD2. V was pared by 1 base and J by 2 bases, with 1 base of the junction left unmatched. The CDR3 is 14 amino acids. Germline V gene lookup returns CDR1 DFQATT and CDR2 SNEGSKA (reference sequence). The CDR3 sequence: CSARVAGGAYEQYF. The CDR3 nucleotides are TGCAGTGCTAGAGTAGCGGGAGGGGCCTACGAGCAGTACTTC.

The V gene is TRBV5-1, the J gene TRBJ1-2; D gene unclear. Trimming took 4 bases from V and 3 from J, leaving 10 bases between them. Per germline, CDR1 SGHRS and CDR2 YFSETQ. The CDR3 covers 13 residues. The CDR3 DNA sequence: TGCGCCAGCAGCCTCCAGTCCGACTATGGCTACACCTTC. It yields the protein CASSLQSDYGYTF.

This clonotype has ten or more counts. V gene TRBV12-3 or TRBV12-4 combines with J gene TRBJ2-5; D is possibly TRBD1 (7 bases). This CDR3 has 13 amino acids. Trimming removed 7 bases from V and 4 bases from J, with 13 bases in between. The CDR3: CASTRQGGETQYF. CDR3 coding DNA: TGTGCCAGCACCAGACAGGGAGGAGAGACCCAGTACTTC.

This clonotype has just a few counts. The CDR3 nucleotides read TGTGCCAGCAGCGTAGCCCCTGGGGCAGAGACCCAGTACTTC. Translated, it gives CASSVAPGAETQYF. The rearrangement links TRBV9 to TRBJ2-5, with a tentative D call TRBD1 (5 bases). V lost 0 bases, J lost 4 bases, and 10 bases lay in between. The length of the CDR3 is 14 residues. Germline CDR1 reads SGDLS; CDR2 reads YYNGEE.

This clonotype was seen a handful of times. This chain uses TRBV2 with TRBJ2-5; 8 positions agree with TRBD1. The CDR3 has 12 amino acids. Trimming at V came to 6 bases and at J to 3 bases, leaving 0 bases not matched to a gene. Germline CDR1 is SNHLY and CDR2 is FYNNEI. In nucleotides, the CDR3 is TGTGCCAGCAGGACAGGGGAAGAGACCCAGTACTTC. The encoded protein is CASRTGEETQYF.

Remarks on this clonotype: Since the CDR3 does not end with the conserved phenylalanine or tryptophan, this likely comes from a read error. The rearrangement links TRBV12-3 or TRBV12-4 to TRBJ1-6, with 7 bases that match TRBD1. V shed 6 bases and J 5 bases; nucleotides not matched to a gene: 4. The CDR3 extends over 14 amino acids. CDR3 sequence reads: CASSGGQNNSPLHV. The DNA for the CDR3 is TGTGCCAGCAGCGGGGGACAGAATAATTCACCCCTCCACGTT.

The V and J genes are TRBV9 and TRBJ2-7, with TRBD1 as a possible D gene (5 bases). Trimming removed 3 bases from V and 2 bases from J, with 15 bases in between. The CDR3 sequence is 15 residues long. The germline gives CDR1 SGDLS, CDR2 YYNGEE. CDR3 in amino acids: CASSAGQGVPYEQYF. In DNA form, the CDR3 reads TGTGCCAGCAGCGCCGGACAAGGGGTACCCTACGAGCAGTACTTC. Supplemented by reference TRBV9 and TRBJ2-7, the full variable domain reads DSGVTQTPKHLITATGQRVTLRCSPRSGDLSVYWYQQSLDQGLQFLIQYYNGEERAKGNILERFSAQQFPDLHSELNLSSLELGDSALYFCASSAGQGVPYEQYFGPGTRLTVT.

The chain couples TRBV7-3 to TRBJ2-1; the D gene is possibly TRBD1 (6 bases). The V gene lost 4 bases and the J gene lost 8 bases, with 12 bases spanning the gap. This CDR3 is 13 amino acids long. Germline CDR1 is SGHTA and CDR2 is FQGTGA. CDR3 DNA sequence: TGTGCCAGCAGCTCCTTACAGGGCGATGAGCAGTTCTTC. It is translated as CASSSLQGDEQFF. Full variable domain (missing parts from reference TRBV7-3 and TRBJ2-1): GAGVSQTPSNKVTEKGKYVELRCDPISGHTALYWYRQSLGQGPEFLIYFQGTGAADDSGLPNDRFFAVRPEGSVSTLKIQRTERGDSAVYLCASSSLQGDEQFFGPGTRLTVL.

V usage is TRBV19 and J usage is TRBJ1-1; D might be TRBD1 (6 bases). The CDR3 covers 12 residues. Trimming took 7 bases from V and 7 from J, leaving 13 bases between them. Germline CDR1 reads LNHDA; CDR2 reads SQIVND (reference sequence). The CDR3 nucleotides read TGTGCCAGTACTACATTCAGGGGTGAAGCTTTCTTT. This encodes CASTTFRGEAFF.

This clonotype has at least ten counts. The chain links TRBV9 to TRBJ2-2; D possibly corresponds to TRBD2 (6 bases). V was shortened by 0 bases and J by 4 bases, with 16 bases between the two germline ends. Germline lookup yields CDR1 SGDLS and CDR2 YYNGEE. The length of the CDR3 is 17 residues. This CDR3 reads CASSVDGSLARTGELFF. Written as DNA, the CDR3 is TGTGCCAGCAGCGTAGACGGGTCCCTAGCGCGCACCGGGGAGCTGTTTTTT.

This clonotype was seen at least ten times. J is TRBJ2-2 and V is TRBV20-1; no firm D call. Trimming stripped 2 bases from V and 0 bases from J, with 13 bases between. Per germline, CDR1 DFQATT and CDR2 SNEGSKA (reference sequence). The CDR3 length is 16 residues. CDR3 sequence reads: CSARPDSFANTGELFF. For the CDR3, the DNA is TGCAGTGCTAGACCCGACTCGTTCGCGAACACCGGGGAGCTGTTTTTT.

This clonotype was recorded once. The chain has TRBV20-1 and TRBJ2-4; D is possibly TRBD2 (6 bases). The germline V and J ends were trimmed by 6 bases and 4 bases, with 16 bases remaining between them. This CDR3 region has 14 residues. CDR1 and CDR2 from the germline V gene are DFQATT and SNEGSKA (reference sequence). The DNA for the CDR3 is TGCAGTGCAGAAAGCTCGGGACTTAAAAACATTCAGTACTTC. Protein product: CSAESSGLKNIQYF.

On this clonotype itself: As the CDR3 is not closed by the conserved phenylalanine or tryptophan, this likely results from a read error. This sequence joins TRBV5-1 and TRBJ1-1, with 7 bases aligning to TRBD1. V lost 4 bases, J lost 1 base, and 7 bases stayed unmatched. The germline gives CDR1 SGHRS, CDR2 YFSETQ. The length of the CDR3 is 15 residues. The CDR3 protein is CASSPRGGQNTEAFV. The CDR3 region has the DNA TGCGCCAGCAGCCCCCGAGGGGGCCAGAACACTGAAGCTTTCGTT.

The chain is built from TRBV5-1 and TRBJ2-1, with 12 bases fitting TRBD2. The V and J ends lost 0 bases and 8 bases, in that order; junction bases with no gene match: 6. Germline V gene data show CDR1 as SGHRS and CDR2 as YFSETQ. The CDR3 extends over 16 amino acids. The CDR3 region has the DNA TGCGCCAGCAGCTTGGTGTCTAGCGGGGGGGCCGATGAGCAGTTCTTC. It yields the protein CASSLVSSGGADEQFF.

The chain uses TRBV27 and TRBJ2-7; 8 bases line up with TRBD1. The CDR3 totals 14 residues. Trimming removed 2 bases from V and 9 bases from J; junction bases left unmatched: 9. Germline values: CDR1 MNHEY, CDR2 SMNVEV (reference sequence). Written as DNA, the CDR3 is TGTGCCAGCAGTTTAGGGCAGGGGGCCGACGGGCAGTACTTC. Translation gives CASSLGQGADGQYF.